Sequencing of this TCR beta chain was carried out in a study of beta chain features in type 1 diabetes. Study in general: Across every sample, almost 110,000,000 sorted cells were examined in total. The study's findings and limits: Type 1 diabetes patients had moderately but significantly shorter TCRB CDR3s in all four CD4+ subsets. PCR might pick shorter templates more often, in the same way for patients and controls.

To note about this clone: Its cognate antigen is unknown.

Sorting that relied on CD45RO/CCR7/CD25/CD127/CD95/CD27 yielded CD4+ naive, central memory, regulatory and stem cell-like memory cells. The isolated RNA, all of it, was reverse transcribed, so expressed TCRB transcripts were what got sequenced. Sequenced by immunoSEQ multiplex PCR; TCRdb stores in-frame clones only, minus some. This sample has around 300,000 clones, with 8% found just once. This CDR3 has 13 residues. Germline V gives CDR1 SEHNR, CDR2 FQNEAQ (reference sequence). V lost 5 bases and J 5 bases, leaving 12 bases between the germline ends. Sequenced material: central memory CD4+ T cells from blood. The chain is built from TRBV7-9 and TRBJ2-5; D call uncertain. This TCR derives from a woman aged 18 to 35 in good health. The CDR3 spells CASSNPVRETQYF. The CDR3 DNA reads as TGTGCCAGCAGCAACCCCGTCCGTGAGACCCAGTACTTC.